This record concerns one T cell receptor beta chain sequence. The sample's treatment: oral pan-JAK inhibitor, 5-10 mg twice daily. This sample was included in a study of CD8+ T cells in alopecia areata. V was pared by 3 bases and J by 4 bases, with 12 bases between. CDR1 and CDR2 (germline): SGHDT, YYEEEE. The CDR3 has 14 residues. Following extraction, RNA underwent reverse transcription to cDNA, which served as the sequencing template. The repertoire was sequenced with immunoSEQ multiplex PCR; TCRdb's copy has only in-frame clones and lacks some. The sample includes 170,000 or so clones, about 53% of them seen just once.

The sequence derives from a human donor with alopecia areata. This rearrangement joins TRBV5-6 to TRBJ2-3; tentative D call: TRBD2 (6 bases). Sequencing used CD8+ T cells sorted from blood, obtained at week 24, from a patient treated with tofacitinib. This CDR3 reads CASSSSVRADTQYF. CDR3 sequence (DNA): TGTGCCAGCAGCTCTAGCGTTAGGGCAGATACGCAGTATTTT.